The rows below give T cell receptor beta chains drawn from one sample of a study of early T cells in non-severe SARS-CoV-2 infection. TCRdb re-derived calls from the 5' RACE reads in MiXCR, one entry per CDR3 protein. The table includes roughly 70,000 distinct CDR3 sequences, roughly 21% detected once. Material: whole blood, obtained at baseline. These TCRs come from an adult who was a healthcare worker with PCR-confirmed SARS-CoV-2 infection or an uninfected control (not recorded which). CDR3s include the opening cysteine and the closing phenylalanine or tryptophan. A D gene is named only where the DNA matches it firmly. The size entry is marked missing in some rows and otherwise reads once, few, many or a size class.

TRBV4-1	TRBD1	TRBJ2-6	many	TGCGCCAGCAGCCAAGAGTCGGACAGGCCAAGCTCTGGGGCCAACGTCCTGACTTTC	CASSQESDRPSSGANVLTF
TRBV5-5	.	TRBJ2-7	.	TGTGCCAGCAGCTTCCTCATGCCCTACGAGCAGTACTTC	CASSFLMPYEQYF
TRBV21-1	.	TRBJ1-1	many	TGTGCCAGCACCCAGGGAGCAGGGGACACTGAAGCTTTCTTT	CASTQGAGDTEAFF
TRBV12-3/TRBV12-4	TRBD2	TRBJ2-2	.	TGTGCCAGCAGTTTATCTAGCGGGGGAGTAAGGACCGGGGAGCTGTTTTTT	CASSLSSGGVRTGELFF
TRBV19	.	TRBJ2-7	few	TGTGCCAGTAGCACAACGGCGGGGTACGAGCAGTACTTC	CASSTTAGYEQYF
TRBV7-9	TRBD2	TRBJ2-3	.	TGTGCCAGCAGCCCGGGGGGGGCAGATACGCAGTATTTT	CASSPGGADTQYF
TRBV5-4	TRBD1	TRBJ1-2	.	TGTGCCAGCAGCCCAGGGACAGGGGGATTCTATGGCTACACCTTC	CASSPGTGGFYGYTF
TRBV5-1	.	TRBJ1-1	few	TGCGCCAGCAGCTTTGATACTGGGAACACTGAAGCTTTCTTT	CASSFDTGNTEAFF
TRBV5-1	.	TRBJ2-3	.	TGCGCCAGCAGCCCAACCCCAGGGGCAGATACGCAGTATTTT	CASSPTPGADTQYF
TRBV6-2/TRBV6-3	TRBD1	TRBJ2-3	.	TGTGCCAGCAGTTACCGGACAGGGTGGTGTTATTTT	CASSYRTGWCYF
TRBV7-6	TRBD1	TRBJ2-2	few	TGTGCCAGCAGCTCGACACAGGGGCCGGGCACCGGGGAGCTGTTTTTT	CASSSTQGPGTGELFF
TRBV27	TRBD2	TRBJ2-5	.	TGTGCCACTAGACTAGCGGGGACCCAAGAGACCCAGTACTTC	CATRLAGTQETQYF
TRBV12-3/TRBV12-4	.	TRBJ2-1	many	TGTGCCAGCAGCTTAGCCGGTTTAGTTCAGCAGTTCTTC	CASSLAGLVQQFF
TRBV5-5	TRBD2	TRBJ2-5	.	TGTGCCAGCAGCACCCGGACTAGCGGGCCAATGACCCAGTACTTC	CASSTRTSGPMTQYF
TRBV7-8	TRBD1	TRBJ1-4	few	TGTGCCAGCAGCTTAGATCGGGACAGTCTGGGGGGTGAAAAACTGTTTTTT	CASSLDRDSLGGEKLFF
TRBV10-2	TRBD2	TRBJ2-1	.	TGCGCCAGCAGTGAACCGGGACTAGCGGGGCGCAATGAGCAGTTCTTC	CASSEPGLAGRNEQFF
TRBV2	.	TRBJ2-3	.	TGTGCCAGCAGATCCAGGGACTCCACAGATACGCAGTATTTT	CASRSRDSTDTQYF
TRBV12-3/TRBV12-4	.	TRBJ1-1	few	TGTGCCAGCAGTTTTCATACGTTTGGTGGACGGCCGACGTCTGAAGCTTTCTTT	CASSFHTFGGRPTSEAFF
TRBV10-1	TRBD2	TRBJ2-1	.	TGCGCCAGCAGTCTTGGGGTAGCGGGGGGCCCAAGCTCCTACAATGAGCAGTTCTTC	CASSLGVAGGPSSYNEQFF
TRBV28	.	TRBJ2-7	many	TGTGCCAGCTCATCTAGCTCCTACGAGCAGTACTTC	CASSSSSYEQYF
TRBV18	TRBD1	TRBJ2-7	once	TGTGCCAGCTCACCACCGAGGGGGACAGGGGACCACGAGCAGTACTTC	CASSPPRGTGDHEQYF
TRBV18	.	TRBJ1-2	.	TGTGCCAGCTCACCACGGGAAGGGTTCGGATATGGCTACACCTTC	CASSPREGFGYGYTF
TRBV5-4	.	TRBJ1-2	.	TGTGCCAGCAGCCTTAAGACAGAATCTAACTATGGCTACACCTTC	CASSLKTESNYGYTF
TRBV7-9	.	TRBJ1-2	.	TGTGCCAGCTCACCTGGGGGTGAGGACTATGGCTACACCTTC	CASSPGGEDYGYTF
TRBV7-9	.	TRBJ2-1	few	TGTGCCAGCAGCTTTGAGCTAGACTACAATGAGCAGTTCTTC	CASSFELDYNEQFF
TRBV12-3/TRBV12-4	.	TRBJ1-6	many	TGTGCCAGCAGTTTATCATACGATAATTCACCCCTCCACTTT	CASSLSYDNSPLHF
TRBV13	.	TRBJ2-5	.	TGTGCCAGCAGCTTGAACGTAGACCAAGAGACCCAGTACTTC	CASSLNVDQETQYF
TRBV6-6	TRBD1	TRBJ2-7	.	TGTGCCAGCAGTTCCCCGGACAGGGGCGCCTACGAGCAGTACTTC	CASSSPDRGAYEQYF
TRBV24-1	TRBD1	TRBJ2-2	.	TGTGCCACCAGTAGCTCCCCCGTCAGGGGGAGCACCGGGGAGCTGTTTTTT	CATSSSPVRGSTGELFF
TRBV20-1	.	TRBJ2-5	many	TGCAGTGCTAGATTTCAGGGAAGGGTTCGGGCCCAGTACTTC	CSARFQGRVRAQYF